This T cell receptor (beta chain) came from a study of PD-L1 blockade in urothelial cancer (TCRdb year 2017). About the investigation overall: Therapy was started at some point between 2014 and 2016 for all patients, and atezolizumab 1,200 mg was administered intravenously every 3 weeks. About 90% of the 29 patients were males with bladder-origin urothelial cancer, and about 60% of the 29 reported a prior smoking history. An ECOG performance status of 0 or 1 was recorded for the patients, and 0 to 3 prior chemotherapy regimens had been received by the patients. Blood samples were analyzed 3 weeks after the start of treatment (second dose) and 6 weeks after the start of treatment. Blood samples yielded a median of 141,255 T cells and some 80,000 unique TCRs, with median clonality approximately 0.08. The study, an exploratory multi-omic analysis, examined somatic, immune and clinical correlates of response to PD-L1 blockade with atezolizumab in urothelial cancer. TCR sequencing covered pretreatment tumor samples and matched, serially collected peripheral blood taken before and after atezolizumab treatment. Progression-free survival longer than 6 months counted as durable clinical benefit, and TCR features were additionally tested against both progression-free and overall survival. Whole exome sequencing and RNA sequencing of pretreatment tumors were performed alongside TCR sequencing in the same patients. Durable clinical benefit was achieved by nine patients but not by the remaining 20. Pretreatment blood TCR-seq was available for around 29 patients, at least one posttreatment blood collection was obtained for around 24 patients, and tumor TCR-seq was available for around 24 patients. What the authors observed across the whole study: Because of the small sample size (n ≈ 27) and the many exploratory analyses performed, the results are intended to be regarded as hypothesis-generating. At 3 weeks after the start of treatment, tumor-associated TCR clones in peripheral blood had expanded more in patients with durable benefit (n ≈ 22, p = 0.022). Improved progression-free and overall survival was associated with having pretreatment peripheral blood TCR clonality below the median.

A total of around 30 patients with locally advanced or metastatic urothelial carcinoma, treated at Memorial Sloan Kettering on a trial protocol, made up the cohort. Peripheral blood mononuclear cells were collected pretreatment and during treatment, with between 1 and 8 total time points obtained per patient. The Qiagen DNeasy Blood extraction kit was used to purify genomic DNA from total PBMCs and from tumor samples. PBMCs were collected pretreatment and during treatment, and were isolated and stored as previously described. In regard to this clone: No cognate antigen has been identified for it. The record has no base qualities; no much larger clone is one base away.

The trim is 2 bases for V and 2 bases for J, with a gap of 15 bases between the germline ends. Sequences MNHNS (CDR1) and SASEGT (CDR2) are obtained from the germline V gene. From the cysteine through the phenylalanine, the CDR3 covers 16 amino acids. Only CDR3 DNA remains: 48 bases, in frame from the first base. To estimate absolute template abundance from read counts, synthetic TCR analog templates were spiked into each PCR. The immunoSEQ assay was used to amplify TCRbeta CDR3 regions from genomic DNA with bias-controlled V and J gene primers. Sequencing of rearranged TCRbeta segments was performed at approximately 20X coverage. Per the source publication's procedure: Sequencing errors were corrected by clustering and CDR3s were annotated against IMGT to assign V, D and J genes. Out-of-frame and stop-codon sequences were excluded, and only productive TCRbeta rearrangements were used in downstream analyses. Clonality was calculated as one minus the Shannon entropy normalized by the log of the number of unique productive sequences. Fisher's exact test with Benjamini-Hochberg correction, at a threshold of adjusted p below 0.01, was used to find clones that differed between time points or between blood and tumor. TCRdb limited this immuneACCESS table to in-frame rearrangements with V and J called. A share of clones is missing; checked studies link under half to unresolved V genes, and the rest is unexplained. The V and J calls and clone size were taken over from that table, and D and trimming were inferred from the DNA. The sample table contains 30,000 to 35,000 clones; only one count was recorded for roughly 84% of them. The leading ten clones occupy less than 40% of the sample.

The rearrangement combines TRBV6-1 with TRBJ1-1; perhaps TRBD1 is the D gene, with 6 bases matching. The material was PBMCs, obtained around atezolizumab (anti-PD-L1) treatment. The sequence was collected from a man aged 55 to 70 with urothelial cancer. The sequence in DNA is TGTGCCAGCAGTGAACCGGTCAGGGGCCCTAACACTGAAGCTTTCTTT. This gives the protein CASSEPVRGPNTEAFF.